What follows describes a single T cell receptor (beta chain). Germline is not matched at one junction end, which may reflect a read error. The PBMCs had their origin in around 9.1 ml of fresh peripheral blood. The data derive from a study of Graves' ophthalmopathy and Graves' hyperthyroidism. From germline, CDR1 is MNHEY and CDR2 SVGAGI. The CDR3 contains 15 residues. RNA transcripts were the template, and TCR beta CDR3 regions were amplified from them. HTBI primers were employed in first-round RT-PCR, then a second-round multiplex PCR followed. TCRdb redid the calling of the multiplex PCR reads with MiXCR, one entry per CDR3 protein. This table holds about 380,000 distinct CDR3 sequences, approximately 15% found once.

This receptor was obtained from a young woman with stable Graves' hyperthyroidism. Sequenced input: peripheral blood. V gene TRBV6-5 combines with J gene TRBJ2-5; no clear D gene. CDR3 DNA: TGTGCCAGCAGTTACTCGCAGGCGAGGCAAGTGACCCAGTACTTC. Its translation: CASSYSQARQVTQYF.